This T cell receptor beta chain was retrieved from a study of cytomegalovirus exposure and HLA in healthy donors. Study-wide findings and caveats: Presence/absence analysis assumed near-uniform sequencing depth across donors. Accurate prediction of most subjects' HLA-A and HLA-B alleles from TCR beta sequences was reported.

The PCR had 60 Vbeta and 13 Jbeta primers. As handled by the study authors: Among the unique TCR beta chains that a later analysis counted, 80 million to 100 million in all, about 11 million were shared. Generated by immunoSEQ multiplex PCR, the TCRdb table keeps only in-frame clones and is missing some. V, J and clone size reflect that table, while D and trimming were determined from the DNA. The repertoire holds around 130,000 clones, with 65% to 90% as singletons. This clone was detected a few times. No antigen is known for it. The germline V gene encodes CDR1 MNHEY and CDR2 SVGAGI. V was clipped by 5 bases and J by 0 bases; unmatched bases: 3. This CDR3 is built from 15 residues. Nominally healthy donors were sampled, though unrecorded immune exposures were likely.

The chain combines TRBV6-5 with TRBJ2-3; TRBD1 matches 9 bases. The specimen sequenced was PBMCs. This clonotype was obtained from a young woman in good health and CMV-seropositive. CDR3 protein: CASSATGGSTDTQYF. DNA of the CDR3: TGTGCCAGCAGTGCGACAGGGGGTAGCACAGATACGCAGTATTTT.